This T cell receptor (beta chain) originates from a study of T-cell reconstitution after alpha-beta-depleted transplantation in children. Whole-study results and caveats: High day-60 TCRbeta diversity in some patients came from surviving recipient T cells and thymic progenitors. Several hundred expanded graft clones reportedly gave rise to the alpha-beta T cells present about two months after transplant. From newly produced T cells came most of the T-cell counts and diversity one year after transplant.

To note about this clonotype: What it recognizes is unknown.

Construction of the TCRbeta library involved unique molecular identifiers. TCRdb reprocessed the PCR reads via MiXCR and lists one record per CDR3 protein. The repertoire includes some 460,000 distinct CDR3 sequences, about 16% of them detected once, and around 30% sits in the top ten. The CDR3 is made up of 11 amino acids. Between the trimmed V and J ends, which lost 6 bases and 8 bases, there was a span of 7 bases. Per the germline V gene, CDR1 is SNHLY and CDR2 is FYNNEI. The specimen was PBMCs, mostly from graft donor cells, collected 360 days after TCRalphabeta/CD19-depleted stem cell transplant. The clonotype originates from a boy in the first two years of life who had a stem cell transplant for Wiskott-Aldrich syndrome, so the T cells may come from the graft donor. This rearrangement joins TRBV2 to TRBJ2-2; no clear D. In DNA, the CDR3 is TGTGCCAGCAGGAGGTGGGGGGAGCTGTTTTTT. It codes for CASRRWGELFF.